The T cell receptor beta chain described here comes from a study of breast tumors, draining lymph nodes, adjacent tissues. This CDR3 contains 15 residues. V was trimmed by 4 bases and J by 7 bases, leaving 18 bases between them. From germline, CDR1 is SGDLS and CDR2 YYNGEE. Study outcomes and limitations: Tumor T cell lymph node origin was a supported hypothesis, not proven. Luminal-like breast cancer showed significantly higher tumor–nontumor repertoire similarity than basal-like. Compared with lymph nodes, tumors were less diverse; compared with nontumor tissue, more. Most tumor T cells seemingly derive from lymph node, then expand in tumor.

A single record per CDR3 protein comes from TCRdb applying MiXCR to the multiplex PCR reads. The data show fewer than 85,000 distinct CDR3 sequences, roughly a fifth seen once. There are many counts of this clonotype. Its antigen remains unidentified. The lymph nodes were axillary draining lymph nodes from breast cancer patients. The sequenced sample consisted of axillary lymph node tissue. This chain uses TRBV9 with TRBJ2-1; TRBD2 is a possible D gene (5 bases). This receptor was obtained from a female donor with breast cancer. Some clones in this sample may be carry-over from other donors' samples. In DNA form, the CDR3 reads TGTGCCAGCAGCCCCCAAGCGATGAGGGAAAATGAGCAGTTCTTC. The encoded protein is CASSPQAMRENEQFF.